The clone carrying this T cell receptor beta chain occurred once. This sample was taken from a study of control samples from healthy donors and cancer patients. The table came from immunoSEQ multiplex PCR; TCRdb's copy has only in-frame clones and leaves some out. Of 200,000 or so clones listed, roughly 94% are singletons. This CDR3 contains 14 residues. The V end lost 1 base, the J end lost 5 bases, and 10 bases lay between the germline ends. Germline V gene sequence: CDR1 MGHRA, CDR2 YSYEKL. This rearrangement joins TRBV4-1 to TRBJ2-3; D unresolved. Sequencing was done on a sample of blood. The clonotype comes from a middle-aged man in good health. The CDR3 DNA reads as TGCGCCAGCAGCCAAGGTAGGGTTAGAGATACGCAGTATTTT. Protein product: CASSQGRVRDTQYF.